A selection of T cell receptor beta chains follows, all from one sample in a study of OX40 agonist ivuxolimab in advanced cancers. Clones were sequenced by immunoSEQ multiplex PCR, and TCRdb holds only the in-frame ones, with some missing. Of some 19,000 clones in the sample, roughly 80% were seen once. This material consisted of CD4+ or CD8+ T cells sorted from blood, taken in a trial of the OX40 agonist ivuxolimab. The source is an adult with an advanced solid tumor such as melanoma, head and neck, liver or kidney cancer. Each CDR3 is given without its conserved first and last residue. The order of the fields is V gene, CDR3 length, CDR3 protein.

TRBV11-2 | 12 | ASSLGAFGQPQH
TRBV14 | 12 | ASSPQREKYEQY
TRBV27 | 11 | ASSVFRDNEQF
TRBV30 | 11 | AWSQWVHTEAF
TRBV10-3 | 12 | AIGRDRSTDTQY
TRBV11-2 | 13 | ASSLTPASTDTQY
TRBV7-9 | 12 | ASEIWESQETQY
TRBV28 | 10 | ASRRDSPEQY
TRBV5-4 | 16 | ASSLGFAGTLFTDTQY
TRBV27 | 12 | ASSLTGLNQPQH
TRBV7-9 | 10 | ASSLSGETQY
TRBV4-3 | 12 | ASSQDQGDYGYT
TRBV27 | 13 | ASSLSASGNNEQF
TRBV28 | 11 | ASRTGGSYEQY
TRBV11-2 | 17 | ASSLDPGQGMGGNQPQH
TRBV29-1 | 12 | SVAASDLNYGYT
TRBV30 | 12 | AWSEIAVLYEQY
TRBV5-6 | 15 | ASSPLGLAGPTGELF
TRBV19 | 12 | ASSMAGRNSPLH
TRBV5-1 | 12 | ASQRDFLGETQY
TRBV4-2 | 11 | ASSPEGMTEAF
TRBV27 | 12 | ASSLSTGFGGYT
TRBV5-1 | 14 | ASSPTESGSGNTIY
TRBV5-1 | 11 | ATRDYSYNEQF
TRBV25-1 | 10 | ASSEYKEEQY
TRBV7-9 | 14 | ASTPPGLASYNEQF
TRBV10-2 | 11 | ASSSGRANEQY
TRBV4-3 | 13 | ASSQDYSSNEKLF
TRBV9 | 14 | ASSEGGHRRADTQY
TRBV9 | 13 | ASSGEEDGVFGAF
TRBV7-9 | 12 | ASSPSGRGETQY
TRBV5-5 | 10 | ASHTGGSEQY
TRBV19 | 15 | ASRAWGDFGTDEKLF
TRBV6-6 | 11 | ASREISPEPQH
TRBV27 | 15 | ASSLSQRQSSYNEQF
TRBV5-6 | 13 | ASSNRGGQDTEAF
TRBV11-1 | 10 | ASSHPGQTQY
TRBV9 | 12 | ASSYADGQETQY
TRBV27 | 12 | ASRQGPLSGELF
TRBV27 | 10 | ASSLAPDTQY
TRBV9 | 12 | ASGWEGNTGELF
TRBV9 | 11 | ASNGGSIDTQY
TRBV4-1 | 12 | ASSPAVVSNGYT
TRBV9 | 14 | ASSAGEGGIQETQY
TRBV6-4 | 13 | ASSDSQETRNEQF
TRBV7-9 | 12 | ASSPGQAAYEQY
TRBV7-9 | 11 | ASSQRLGNEQF
TRBV11-2 | 11 | ASSPSLNTEAF
TRBV5-6 | 11 | ASSLGSHSPLH
TRBV9 | 12 | ASTQTGGGYGYT
TRBV6-4 | 11 | ASSEGSNSPLH
TRBV7-3 | 11 | ASSLALYNEQF
TRBV29-1 | 10 | SVETQGAEQY
TRBV4-3 | 13 | ASSQIQGSNQPQH
TRBV27 | 14 | ASKGPHQGARETQY